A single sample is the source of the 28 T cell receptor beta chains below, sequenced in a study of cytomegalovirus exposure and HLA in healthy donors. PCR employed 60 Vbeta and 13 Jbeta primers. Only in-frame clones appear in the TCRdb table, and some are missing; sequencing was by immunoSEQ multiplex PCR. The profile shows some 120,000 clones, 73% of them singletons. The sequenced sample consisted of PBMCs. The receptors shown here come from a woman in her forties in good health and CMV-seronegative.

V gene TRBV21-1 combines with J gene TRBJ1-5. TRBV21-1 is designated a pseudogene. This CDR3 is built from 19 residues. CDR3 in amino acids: CASSVRGGTRIYSNQPQHF. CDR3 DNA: TGTGCCAGCAGCGTGAGGGGGGGGACAAGAATTTATAGCAATCAGCCCCAGCATTTT.

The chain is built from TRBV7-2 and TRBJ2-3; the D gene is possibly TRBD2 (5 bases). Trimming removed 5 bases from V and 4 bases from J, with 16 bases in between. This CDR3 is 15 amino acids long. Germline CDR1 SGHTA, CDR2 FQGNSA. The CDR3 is CASSDWAPGADTQYF. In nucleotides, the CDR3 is TGTGCCAGCAGCGATTGGGCTCCCGGGGCAGATACGCAGTATTTT. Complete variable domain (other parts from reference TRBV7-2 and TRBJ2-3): GAGVSQSPSNKVTEKGKDVELRCDPISGHTALYWYRQSLGQGLEFLIYFQGNSAPDKSGLPSDRFSAERTGGSVSTLTIQRTQQEDSAVYLCASSDWAPGADTQYFGPGTRLTVL.

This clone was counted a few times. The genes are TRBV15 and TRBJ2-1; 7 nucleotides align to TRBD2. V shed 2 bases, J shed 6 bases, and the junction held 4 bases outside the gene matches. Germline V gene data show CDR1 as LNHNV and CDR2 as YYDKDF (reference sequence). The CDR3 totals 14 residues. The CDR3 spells CATSRPGTTNEQFF. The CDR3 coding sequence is TGTGCCACCAGCAGACCCGGGACTACCAATGAGCAGTTCTTC.

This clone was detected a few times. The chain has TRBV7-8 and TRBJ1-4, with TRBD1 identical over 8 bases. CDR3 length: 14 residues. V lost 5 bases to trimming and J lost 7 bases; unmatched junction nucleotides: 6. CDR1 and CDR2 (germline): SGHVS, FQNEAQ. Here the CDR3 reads CASSPRTGIEKLFF. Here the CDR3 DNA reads TGTGCCAGCAGCCCGCGGACAGGGATTGAAAAACTGTTTTTT.

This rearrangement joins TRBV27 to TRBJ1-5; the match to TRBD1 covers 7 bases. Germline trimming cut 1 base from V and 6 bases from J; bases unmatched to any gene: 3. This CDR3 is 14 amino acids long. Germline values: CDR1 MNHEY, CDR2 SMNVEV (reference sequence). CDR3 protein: CASSLFAGGQPQHF. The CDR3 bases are TGTGCCAGCAGTTTATTTGCAGGGGGTCAGCCCCAGCATTTT.

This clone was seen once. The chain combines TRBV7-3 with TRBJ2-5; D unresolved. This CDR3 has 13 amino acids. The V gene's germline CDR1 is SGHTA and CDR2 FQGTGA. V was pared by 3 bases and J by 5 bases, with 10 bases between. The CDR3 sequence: CASSLSSSETQYF. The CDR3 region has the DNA TGTGCCAGCAGCTTGTCTAGTTCTGAGACCCAGTACTTC.

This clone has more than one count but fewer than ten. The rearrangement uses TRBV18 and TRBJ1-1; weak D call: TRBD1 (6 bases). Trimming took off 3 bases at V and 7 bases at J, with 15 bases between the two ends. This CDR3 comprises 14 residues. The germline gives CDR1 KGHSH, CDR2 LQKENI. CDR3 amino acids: CASSPREATGEAFF. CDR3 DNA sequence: TGTGCCAGCTCACCCCGGGAGGCGACAGGTGAAGCTTTCTTT.

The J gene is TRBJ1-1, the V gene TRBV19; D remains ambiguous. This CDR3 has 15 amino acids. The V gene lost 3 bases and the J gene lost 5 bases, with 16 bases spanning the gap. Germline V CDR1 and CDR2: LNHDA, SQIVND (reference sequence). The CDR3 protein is CASSISPRGGTEAFF. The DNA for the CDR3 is TGTGCCAGTAGTATCTCCCCCCGGGGTGGGACTGAAGCTTTCTTT.

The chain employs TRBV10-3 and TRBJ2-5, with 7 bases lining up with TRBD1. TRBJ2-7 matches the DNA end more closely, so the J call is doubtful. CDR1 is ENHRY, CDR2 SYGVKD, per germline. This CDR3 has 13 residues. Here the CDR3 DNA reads TGTGCCATCAGTGGCCAGGGGGACCACGAGCAGTACTTC. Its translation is CAISGQGDHEQYF.

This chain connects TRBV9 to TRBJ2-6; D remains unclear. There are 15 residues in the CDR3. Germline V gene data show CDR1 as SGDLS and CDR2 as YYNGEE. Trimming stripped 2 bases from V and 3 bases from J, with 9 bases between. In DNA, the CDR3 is TGTGCCAGCAGCGTCTTGAGTTTTGGGGCCAACGTCCTGACTTTC. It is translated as CASSVLSFGANVLTF. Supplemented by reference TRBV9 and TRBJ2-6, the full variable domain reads DSGVTQTPKHLITATGQRVTLRCSPRSGDLSVYWYQQSLDQGLQFLIQYYNGEERAKGNILERFSAQQFPDLHSELNLSSLELGDSALYFCASSVLSFGANVLTFGAGSRLTVL.

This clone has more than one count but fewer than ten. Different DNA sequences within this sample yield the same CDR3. In DNA form, the CDR3 reads TGTGCCAGCAGCCCCCGAGCGGGGGGGCGCACAGATACGCAGTATTTT. Translation gives CASSPRAGGRTDTQYF. The V and J genes are TRBV7-2 and TRBJ2-3; 10 bases map to TRBD2. The CDR3 length is 16 residues. J gave up 1 base and V 5 bases, and 6 bases lay outside the gene matches. Germline V CDR1 and CDR2: SGHTA, FQGNSA. The complete variable domain, with remaining parts taken from reference TRBV7-2 and TRBJ2-3, reads GAGVSQSPSNKVTEKGKDVELRCDPISGHTALYWYRQSLGQGLEFLIYFQGNSAPDKSGLPSDRFSAERTGGSVSTLTIQRTQQEDSAVYLCASSPRAGGRTDTQYFGPGTRLTVL.

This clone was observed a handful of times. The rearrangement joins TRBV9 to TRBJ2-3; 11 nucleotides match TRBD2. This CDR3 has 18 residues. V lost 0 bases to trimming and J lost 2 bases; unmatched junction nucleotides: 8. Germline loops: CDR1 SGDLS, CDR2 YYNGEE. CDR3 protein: CASSVASGGRYPTDTQYF. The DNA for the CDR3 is TGTGCCAGCAGCGTAGCTAGCGGGGGGAGATACCCCACAGATACGCAGTATTTT.

The CDR3 nucleotides are TGTGCCAGTAGTATACAGAGAGGGGGGGGCGGCTCCAATGAGCAGTTCTTC. Encoded protein: CASSIQRGGGGSNEQFF. The genes are TRBV19 and TRBJ2-1, with D tentatively TRBD2 (7 bases). The CDR3 extends over 17 amino acids. V lost 2 bases and J lost 6, with 20 bases in between. Germline V CDR1 and CDR2: LNHDA, SQIVND (reference sequence).

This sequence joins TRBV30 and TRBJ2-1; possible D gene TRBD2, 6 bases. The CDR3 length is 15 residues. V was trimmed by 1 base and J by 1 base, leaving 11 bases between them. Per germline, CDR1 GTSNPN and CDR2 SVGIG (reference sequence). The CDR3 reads CAWSARGSSYNEQFF. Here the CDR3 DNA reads TGTGCCTGGAGTGCCCGGGGGAGTTCCTACAATGAGCAGTTCTTC. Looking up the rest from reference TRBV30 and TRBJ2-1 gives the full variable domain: SQTIHQWPATLVQPVGSPLSLECTVEGTSNPNLYWYRQAAGRGLQLLFYSVGIGQISSEVPQNLSASRPQDRQFILSSKKLLLSDSGFYLCAWSARGSSYNEQFFGPGTRLTVL.

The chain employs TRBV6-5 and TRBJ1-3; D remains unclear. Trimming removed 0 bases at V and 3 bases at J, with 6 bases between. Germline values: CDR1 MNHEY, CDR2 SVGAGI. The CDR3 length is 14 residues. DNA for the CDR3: TGTGCCAGCAGTTACTCGCGGGGTGGAAACACCATATATTTT. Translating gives CASSYSRGGNTIYF.

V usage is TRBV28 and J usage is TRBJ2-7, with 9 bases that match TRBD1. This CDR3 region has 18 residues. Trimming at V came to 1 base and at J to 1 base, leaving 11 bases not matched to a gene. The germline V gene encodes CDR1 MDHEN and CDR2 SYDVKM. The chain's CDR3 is CASSLSHLKDRGSYEQYF. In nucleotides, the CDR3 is TGTGCCAGCAGTTTATCACACCTAAAGGACAGGGGTTCCTACGAGCAGTACTTC. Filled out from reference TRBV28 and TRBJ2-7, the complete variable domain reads DVKVTQSSRYLVKRTGEKVFLECVQDMDHENMFWYRQDPGLGLRLIYFSYDVKMKEKGDIPEGYSVSREKKERFSLILESASTNQTSMYLCASSLSHLKDRGSYEQYFGPGTRLTVT.

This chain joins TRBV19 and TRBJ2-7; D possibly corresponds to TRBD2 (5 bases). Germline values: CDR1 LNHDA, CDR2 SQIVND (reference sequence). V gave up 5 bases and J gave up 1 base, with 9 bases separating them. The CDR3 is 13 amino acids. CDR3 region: CASSPRDSYEQYF. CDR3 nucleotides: TGTGCCAGTAGTCCCCGGGATTCCTACGAGCAGTACTTC.

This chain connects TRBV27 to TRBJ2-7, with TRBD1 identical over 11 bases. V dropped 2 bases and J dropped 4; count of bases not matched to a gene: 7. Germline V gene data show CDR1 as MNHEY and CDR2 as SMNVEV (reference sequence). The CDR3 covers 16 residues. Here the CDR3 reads CASSLGARDRGYEQYF. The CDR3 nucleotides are TGTGCCAGCAGTTTAGGGGCCCGGGACAGGGGGTACGAGCAGTACTTC.

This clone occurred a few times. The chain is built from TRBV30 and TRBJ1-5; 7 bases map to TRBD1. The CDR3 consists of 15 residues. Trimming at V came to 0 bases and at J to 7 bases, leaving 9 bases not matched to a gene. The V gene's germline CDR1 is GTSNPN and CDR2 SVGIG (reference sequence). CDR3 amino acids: CAWSVYQGGSQPQHF. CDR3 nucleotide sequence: TGTGCCTGGAGTGTATATCAGGGGGGCAGCCAGCCCCAGCATTTT. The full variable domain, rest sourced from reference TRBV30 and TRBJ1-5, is SQTIHQWPATLVQPVGSPLSLECTVEGTSNPNLYWYRQAAGRGLQLLFYSVGIGQISSEVPQNLSASRPQDRQFILSSKKLLLSDSGFYLCAWSVYQGGSQPQHFGDGTRLSIL.

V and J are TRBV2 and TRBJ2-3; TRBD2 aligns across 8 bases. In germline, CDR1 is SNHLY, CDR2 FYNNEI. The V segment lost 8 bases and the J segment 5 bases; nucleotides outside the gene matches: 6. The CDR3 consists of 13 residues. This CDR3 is CASFRLARDTQYF. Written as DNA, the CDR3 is TGTGCCAGCTTTCGACTAGCGAGAGATACGCAGTATTTT.

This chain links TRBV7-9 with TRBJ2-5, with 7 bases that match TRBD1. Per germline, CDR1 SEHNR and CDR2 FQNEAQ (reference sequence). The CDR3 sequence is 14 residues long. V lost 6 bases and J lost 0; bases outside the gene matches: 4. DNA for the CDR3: TGTGCCAGCAGTTCGACAGGGTACCAAGAGACCCAGTACTTC. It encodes CASSSTGYQETQYF.

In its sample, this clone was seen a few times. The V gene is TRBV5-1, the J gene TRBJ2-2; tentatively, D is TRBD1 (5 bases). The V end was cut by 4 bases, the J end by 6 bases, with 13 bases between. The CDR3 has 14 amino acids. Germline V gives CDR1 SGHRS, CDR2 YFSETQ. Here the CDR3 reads CASSPQGQAGELFF. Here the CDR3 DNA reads TGCGCCAGCAGCCCCCAGGGTCAGGCCGGGGAGCTGTTTTTT.

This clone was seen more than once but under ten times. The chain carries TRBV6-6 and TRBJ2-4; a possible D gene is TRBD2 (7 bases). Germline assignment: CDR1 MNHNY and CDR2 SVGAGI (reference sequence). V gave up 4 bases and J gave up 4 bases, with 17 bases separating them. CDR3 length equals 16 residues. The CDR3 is CASSLGIEGGKNIQYF. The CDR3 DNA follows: TGTGCCAGCAGTTTAGGGATCGAGGGGGGGAAAAACATTCAGTACTTC.

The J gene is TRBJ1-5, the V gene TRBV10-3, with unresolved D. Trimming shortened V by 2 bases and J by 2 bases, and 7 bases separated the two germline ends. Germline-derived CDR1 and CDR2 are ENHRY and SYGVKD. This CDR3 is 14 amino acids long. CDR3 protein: CAISEGAGNQPQHF. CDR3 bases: TGTGCCATCAGTGAGGGAGCGGGCAATCAGCCCCAGCATTTT.

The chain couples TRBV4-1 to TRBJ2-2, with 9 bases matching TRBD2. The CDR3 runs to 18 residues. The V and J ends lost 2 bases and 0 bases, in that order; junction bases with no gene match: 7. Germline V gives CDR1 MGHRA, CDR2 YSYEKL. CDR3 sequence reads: CASSQRSSGKTNTGELFF. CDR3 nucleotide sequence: TGCGCCAGCAGCCAAAGGTCTAGCGGGAAAACGAACACCGGGGAGCTGTTTTTT.

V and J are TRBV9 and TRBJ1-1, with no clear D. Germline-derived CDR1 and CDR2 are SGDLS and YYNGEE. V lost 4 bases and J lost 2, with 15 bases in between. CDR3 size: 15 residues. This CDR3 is CASSPIETPNTEAFF. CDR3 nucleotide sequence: TGTGCCAGCAGCCCTATAGAGACACCTAACACTGAAGCTTTCTTT.

The CDR3 is CASSLDRGPYEQYF. Written as DNA, the CDR3 is TGTGCCAGCAGCTTGGACAGGGGCCCCTACGAGCAGTACTTC. The chain links TRBV11-2 to TRBJ2-7; TRBD1 matches at 9 bases. With 3 bases clipped from V and 2 bases from J, the junction kept 2 bases outside the gene matches. The CDR3 is 14 residues long. CDR1 is SGHAT, CDR2 FQNNGV, per germline.

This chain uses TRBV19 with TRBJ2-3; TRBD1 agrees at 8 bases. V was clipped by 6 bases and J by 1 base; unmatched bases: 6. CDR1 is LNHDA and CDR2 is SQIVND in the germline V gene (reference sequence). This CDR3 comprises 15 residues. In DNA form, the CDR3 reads TGTGCCAGTAGGTCCCGGGGACAGGGCACAGATACGCAGTATTTT. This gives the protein CASRSRGQGTDTQYF.